This T cell receptor (beta chain) was captured in a study of TIL therapy for anti-PD-1-resistant metastatic lung cancer (dated by TCRdb to about 2021). For the study in its entirety: Tumors were harvested prior to any PD-1/PD-L1 blockade, after which nivolumab was administered to patients, and lymphodepletion, expanded TIL infusion and IL-2 were given to patients who progressed. A median age of roughly 55 years (range about 35-80) and a median tumor PD-L1 proportion score of approximately 6% were recorded among enrolled patients. The cohort was composed predominantly of lung adenocarcinoma, with a few EGFR-mutant and two ALK-rearranged tumors included, and half of patients were identified as current or former smokers. Across the cohort, whole-exome sequencing showed a median non-synonymous tumor mutation burden of about 1.6 mutations per megabase. T cell receptor beta sequencing of tumor and peripheral blood served to follow clonotypes across the tumor, the expanded TIL product, and serial blood samples.

Trimming takes 4 bases from V and 3 bases from J, and the germline ends sit 16 bases apart. The germline V gene gives CDR1 as MGHRA and CDR2 as YSYEKL. From its cysteine to its phenylalanine, the CDR3 spans 16 amino acids. Of the read, only the CDR3 DNA is kept; its 48 bases are in frame from base 1. This clone turned up a few times. Its antigen target is currently unknown. No much larger clone is present one base from it, and per-base qualities are unavailable. TCR beta CDR3 regions were amplified from genomic DNA with the immunoSEQ v3 hsTCRB kit using bias-controlled multiplex PCR. The TCR libraries were sequenced on an Illumina NextSeq 500 to 1.5 million to 2 million read pairs for survey level or about 4.5-6 million read pairs for deep level. On the authors' methods: The immunoSEQ Analyzer software assigned V, D and J genes, filtered out non-productive sequences, and reported clonality. Repertoires were compared using productive Simpson clonality and Morisita overlap index of productive TRB rearrangements between infused TIL and blood. Absolute clonotype counts in blood were estimated as lymphocyte count times CD3+ fraction times the clone's productive frequency. Drawn from immuneACCESS, this table holds only the in-frame rearrangements with V and J called that TCRdb kept. Clones are partly lost; checked studies trace under half to an unresolved V gene and leave the rest unexplained. That table furnishes V, J and clone size, whereas the DNA furnished D and trimming. In this sample the table shows about 60,000 clones, around 87% of which occur a single time. Just over 2.5% of the sample lies in the top ten.

Taken with the paper, the label for time point translates to: pre-treatment sample, taken before nivolumab and TIL therapy. Adults with stage 4 NSCLC were enrolled from October 2017 to January 2020 in a dual-center phase I trial. The samples were obtained from a phase I trial that was single-arm and open-label and tested tumor-infiltrating lymphocyte therapy combined with nivolumab in advanced non-small cell lung cancer. Blood mononuclear cells were isolated from EDTA tubes by Ficoll gradient and were snap-frozen as pellets, and DNA was extracted with a Qiagen mini-prep kit. Here is what the overall study found, with its caveats: The study protocol defined all tumor marker inferences as exploratory. Clonotypes from the infused TIL partially replaced the baseline peripheral repertoire and then declined over months, and persistence showed no apparent association with response. The cohort was highly selected, including more treatment-naive, never-smoker and oncogene-addicted patients than is typical, which limits generalizability.

This receptor chain uses TRBV4-1 and TRBJ1-5; confidence is insufficient to name the D gene. This TCR derives from a person aged 25-85 years with non-small cell lung cancer. The sequencing here drew on blood, taken at baseline. The sequenced DNA: TGCGCCAGCAGCCCCACCCCGAACGGAAACAATCAGCCCCAGCATTTT. Its coded protein is CASSPTPNGNNQPQHF.